This T cell receptor beta chain was captured by sequencing in a study of T cells in Graves' hyperthyroidism and ophthalmopathy. Per germline, CDR1 KGHSH and CDR2 LQKENI. This CDR3 comprises 14 residues. V gave up 1 base and J gave up 7 bases, with 11 bases separating them. What was amplified from RNA transcripts were TCR beta CDR3 regions. RT-PCR in the first round (using the HTBI primer set) targeted the TCR CDR3. TCRdb re-called the multiplex PCR reads through MiXCR, storing one row per CDR3 protein. The sample yields around 340,000 distinct CDR3 sequences, 16% seen once. Graves' hyperthyroidism is called stable when ophthalmopathy does not progress within 18 months. The table lists this clonotype with many counts.

Sequenced material: blood. The chain uses TRBV18 and TRBJ2-1; no clear D. The receptor comes from a man between 25 and 39 years old with Graves' hyperthyroidism. This CDR3 is CASSPQVFQNEQFF. Here the CDR3 DNA reads TGTGCCAGCTCACCACAGGTCTTCCAAAATGAGCAGTTCTTC.